One sample yielded the 14 T cell receptor beta chains listed below, sequenced in a study of neoadjuvant anti-PD-1 for oral cavity cancer. TCRdb's copy holds only in-frame clones and misses some; the assay was immunoSEQ multiplex PCR. The sample lists 70,000 to 95,000 clones, more than 80% occurring once. The sample in question was PBMCs, obtained before nivolumab (anti-PD-1) treatment. These receptors came from a person aged 35-79 years with oral cavity squamous cell carcinoma.

The rearrangement joins TRBV5-6 to TRBJ2-7, with D perhaps TRBD2 (6 bases). CDR3 length equals 13 residues. V lost 0 bases and J lost 3, with 7 bases in between. Looked up from germline, CDR1 is SGHDT and CDR2 is YYEEEE. CDR3 protein: CASSLGLVYEQYF. DNA for the CDR3: TGTGCCAGCAGCTTGGGACTAGTCTACGAGCAGTACTTC.

The chain has TRBV5-4 and TRBJ2-5; D is possibly TRBD1 or TRBD2 (5 bases each). V lost 4 bases and J lost 1, with 14 bases in between. Germline V lookup: CDR1 SGHNT, CDR2 YYREEE (reference sequence). The CDR3 spans 15 residues. This CDR3 is CASSPRGGSQETQYF. CDR3 in DNA: TGTGCCAGCAGCCCAAGGGGTGGGAGCCAAGAGACCCAGTACTTC.

V is TRBV4-1 and J is TRBJ2-3; D is uncertain. V was pared by 2 bases and J by 4 bases, with 16 bases between. Per germline, CDR1 MGHRA and CDR2 YSYEKL. The CDR3 loop spans 16 amino acids. CDR3 nucleotide sequence: TGCGCCAGCAGCCAAAGCCTCAGTTTCCTCGCAGATACGCAGTATTTT. Its translation is CASSQSLSFLADTQYF.

The chain combines TRBV6-6 with TRBJ2-3; TRBD1 matches 11 bases. There are 15 residues in the CDR3. Germline assignment: CDR1 MNHNY and CDR2 SVGAGI (reference sequence). The junction had 7 bases not matched to a gene; V was cut back by 7 bases and J by 4 bases. The CDR3 is CASTPGQGASDTQYF. CDR3 bases: TGTGCCAGCACCCCTGGACAGGGGGCGTCAGATACGCAGTATTTT.

The chain couples TRBV6-5 to TRBJ2-7; 10 bases line up with TRBD1. The V segment lost 2 bases and the J segment 3 bases; nucleotides outside the gene matches: 4. The CDR3 is 15 amino acids. In germline, CDR1 is MNHEY, CDR2 SVGAGI. CDR3 in amino acids: CASSYGGTGDYEQYF. The CDR3 DNA is TGTGCCAGCAGTTACGGCGGGACAGGGGACTACGAGCAGTACTTC.

This clone appeared once. The chain couples TRBV6-1 to TRBJ1-1, with D tentatively TRBD1 (5 bases). Per the germline V gene, CDR1 is MNHNS and CDR2 is SASEGT. This CDR3 has 14 residues. Between the trimmed V and J ends, which lost 4 bases and 2 bases, there was a span of 11 bases. Here the CDR3 DNA reads TGTGCCAGCAGTGCGGGACCTTATAACACTGAAGCTTTCTTT. Encoded protein: CASSAGPYNTEAFF.

The rearrangement uses TRBV6-6 and TRBJ1-4; perhaps TRBD1 as D (5 bases). Per germline, CDR1 MNHNY and CDR2 SVGAGI (reference sequence). CDR3 length: 15 amino acids. V was cut by 4 bases and J by 3 bases, with 12 bases left in between. CDR3 loop: CASSSRGLANEKLFF. CDR3 sequence (DNA): TGTGCCAGCAGTTCGAGGGGTCTGGCTAATGAAAAACTGTTTTTT.

The V gene is TRBV6-5, the J gene TRBJ1-1; 9 bases are a match to TRBD1. V lost 2 bases, J lost 5 bases, and 6 bases stayed unmatched. Germline V gene sequence: CDR1 MNHEY, CDR2 SVGAGI. This CDR3 is built from 15 residues. CDR3 residues: CASSYTQGAATEAFF. As DNA, the CDR3 is TGTGCCAGCAGTTACACACAGGGGGCCGCGACTGAAGCTTTCTTT.

There are a few counts of this clone. The chain employs TRBV28 and TRBJ1-5; D uncertain. CDR1 is MDHEN and CDR2 is SYDVKM in the germline V gene. The CDR3 has 12 residues. V was cut by 3 bases and J by 10 bases, with 10 bases left in between. The CDR3 DNA follows: TGTGCCAGCAGTTTTGTCGGCAGCCCCCAGCATTTT. This codes for CASSFVGSPQHF.

V and J are TRBV14 and TRBJ2-7, with a weak D call TRBD2 (5 bases). This CDR3 region has 11 residues. Deletions cut 3 bases from V and 9 bases from J, with 9 bases between. Germline assignment: CDR1 SGHDN and CDR2 FVKESK. The DNA for the CDR3 is TGTGCCAGCAGCCAGGGAGCAGGGCAGTACTTC. Translated, it gives CASSQGAGQYF.

This clone appeared a single time. The chain employs TRBV13 and TRBJ2-7; 9 bases line up with TRBD1. The CDR3 is made up of 13 amino acids. CDR1 and CDR2 from the germline V gene are PRHDT and FYEKMQ (reference sequence). After removal of 4 bases from V and 3 bases from J, the junction contained 1 base not matched to a gene. This CDR3 is CASSSDRGYEQYF. Written as DNA, the CDR3 is TGTGCCAGCAGCTCGGACAGGGGCTACGAGCAGTACTTC. The full variable domain, rest sourced from reference TRBV13 and TRBJ2-7, is AAGVIQSPRHLIKEKRETATLKCYPIPRHDTVYWYQQGPGQDPQFLISFYEKMQSDKGSIPDRFSAQQFSDYHSELNMSSLELGDSALYFCASSSDRGYEQYFGPGTRLTVT.

The chain links TRBV29-1 to TRBJ2-1, with 10 nucleotides matching TRBD2. The CDR3 covers 15 residues. The J segment lost 4 bases and the V segment lost 1 base, leaving 4 bases of the junction unmatched. Germline loops: CDR1 SQVTM, CDR2 ANQGSEA. CDR3 nucleotides: TGCAGCGTTGAAGTTGGAGCGGGGGGGTACAATGAGCAGTTCTTC. This codes for CSVEVGAGGYNEQFF.

The rearrangement joins TRBV4-1 to TRBJ2-7; D is unresolved. V lost 7 bases, J lost 0 bases, and 7 bases lay in between. The CDR3 runs 12 residues. CDR1 and CDR2 (germline): MGHRA, YSYEKL. CDR3 bases: TGCGCCAGCACGCTGGGCTCCTACGAGCAGTACTTC. Translated, it gives CASTLGSYEQYF.

The genes are TRBV15 and TRBJ2-1, with unresolved D. CDR3 length equals 16 residues. From germline, CDR1 is LNHNV and CDR2 YYDKDF (reference sequence). V lost 0 bases and J lost 0, with 9 bases in between. The CDR3 loop is CATSRDRRISYNEQFF. The CDR3 coding sequence is TGTGCCACCAGCAGAGATCGACGGATCTCCTACAATGAGCAGTTCTTC.